This entry lists 20 T cell receptor beta chains sequenced from one sample in a study of Graves' ophthalmopathy and Graves' hyperthyroidism. RNA transcripts served as template for amplifying TCR beta CDR3 sequences. Second-round multiplex PCR came after a first-round RT-PCR that employed HTBI primers. TCRdb used MiXCR to reprocess the multiplex PCR reads, holding one entry per CDR3 protein. The sample consists of about 550,000 distinct CDR3 sequences, 35% to 40% of them appearing once. Sequencing was carried out using peripheral blood or thyroid tissue (not recorded which). These TCRs come from an adult man with Graves' hyperthyroidism.

This clonotype appeared many times. This chain uses TRBV7-2 with TRBJ2-7; either TRBD1 or TRBD2 may supply D (7 bases each). CDR3 length: 16 amino acids. Between the trimmed V and J ends, which lost 1 base and 3 bases, there was a span of 16 bases. CDR1 and CDR2 from the germline V gene are SGHTA and FQGNSA. The CDR3 DNA is TGTGCCAGCAGCTTAGTTGCCAGGGGGGGAGGCTACGAGCAGTACTTC. Translated, it gives CASSLVARGGGYEQYF.

This clonotype was counted between two and nine times. A much larger clonotype is one base distant, so this may be a read error. The chain combines TRBV25-1 with TRBJ2-5; 7 bases align to TRBD2. The CDR3 runs 15 residues. Germline CDR1 is MGHDK and CDR2 is SYGVNS. V shed 4 bases and J 4 bases; nucleotides not matched to a gene: 9. CDR3 in DNA: TGTGCCAGCAGTGGAGGTTGGGGGGGAGGAGAGACCCAGTACTTC. Translation gives CASSGGWGGGETQYF.

Ten or more counts support this clonotype. The genes are TRBV10-3 and TRBJ2-5, with 11 bases fitting TRBD1. Germline CDR1 is ENHRY and CDR2 is SYGVKD. The junction had 0 bases not matched to a gene; V was cut back by 6 bases and J by 0 bases. The CDR3 runs 14 residues. The CDR3 spells CAIRGQGDQETQYF. CDR3 DNA: TGTGCCATCAGGGGACAGGGGGACCAAGAGACCCAGTACTTC.

This clonotype was seen just once. This chain links TRBV9 with TRBJ2-5, with TRBD2 matching 12 bases. With V trimmed by 0 bases and J by 1 base, 4 bases remained unmatched. Germline V gene sequence: CDR1 SGDLS, CDR2 YYNGEE. The CDR3 loop spans 17 amino acids. CDR3 sequence reads: CASSVGPSGRAQETQYF. DNA of the CDR3: TGTGCCAGCAGCGTAGGCCCTAGCGGGAGGGCCCAAGAGACCCAGTACTTC.

This clonotype was counted at least ten times. The chain links TRBV5-4 to TRBJ2-7, with D perhaps being TRBD1 or TRBD2 (5 bases each). Germline V gives CDR1 SGHNT, CDR2 YYREEE (reference sequence). Between the trimmed V and J ends, which lost 0 bases and 5 bases, there was a span of 15 bases. This CDR3 contains 15 residues. CDR3 sequence (DNA): TGTGCCAGCAGCTTGGACAGGTGGCCGGGGAACGAGCAGTACTTC. It is translated as CASSLDRWPGNEQYF. Full variable domain (outside the CDR3, taken from reference TRBV5-4 and TRBJ2-7): ETGVTQSPTHLIKTRGQQVTLRCSSQSGHNTVSWYQQALGQGPQFIFQYYREEENGRGNFPPRFSGLQFPNYSSELNVNALELDDSALYLCASSLDRWPGNEQYFGPGTRLTVT.

This clonotype was seen repeatedly, ten times or more. The chain is built from TRBV7-2 and TRBJ1-1, with D perhaps matching TRBD1 (5 bases). Trimming shortened V by 4 bases and J by 3 bases, and 12 bases separated the two germline ends. CDR1 is SGHTA and CDR2 is FQGNSA in the germline V gene. This CDR3 spans 14 amino acids. CDR3 residues: CASSSFDRDTEAFF. The CDR3 DNA sequence: TGTGCCAGCAGCTCCTTCGACAGAGACACTGAAGCTTTCTTT.

This clonotype came up a few times. The gene calls are TRBV6-1 and TRBJ2-2; weak D call: TRBD1 (6 bases). This CDR3 region has 16 residues. Germline V lookup: CDR1 MNHNS, CDR2 SASEGT. Trimming left V 4 bases short and J 8 bases short, with 20 bases between. CDR3 coding DNA: TGTGCCAGCAGTGGGGGGACAACGCCCACCTTAGGGGAGCTGTTTTTT. The encoded protein is CASSGGTTPTLGELFF.

This clonotype was counted at least ten times. CDR3 DNA: TGTGCCAGCAGTTTAGATGGGAACGATTACGAGCAGTACTTC. The encoded protein is CASSLDGNDYEQYF. The chain joins TRBV28 to TRBJ2-7, with no clear D. The length of the CDR3 is 14 residues. Germline-derived CDR1 and CDR2 are MDHEN and SYDVKM. V lost 2 bases and J lost 4, with 12 bases in between.

About this clonotype: This may be a read error: a much more frequent sequence differs by one nucleotide. This chain links TRBV5-4 with TRBJ2-7, with 10 nucleotides matching TRBD2. CDR3 length: 16 amino acids. Germline V gene data show CDR1 as SGHNT and CDR2 as YYREEE (reference sequence). V shed 0 bases, J shed 8 bases, and the junction held 11 bases outside the gene matches. CDR3 DNA: TGTGCCAGCAGCTTGGGGCTAGCGGGAGAATCGTACAAGCAGTACTTC. This gives the protein CASSLGLAGESYKQYF.

This clonotype was recorded at least ten times. The chain uses TRBV7-2 and TRBJ2-5; D perhaps matches TRBD1 (5 bases). V lost 1 base and J 2 bases, leaving 11 bases between the germline ends. This CDR3 region has 15 residues. CDR1 and CDR2 (germline): SGHTA, FQGNSA. CDR3 in DNA: TGTGCCAGCAGCTTAGACGGCAGGGCACAAGAGACCCAGTACTTC. Its translation is CASSLDGRAQETQYF.

With respect to this clonotype: A single base separates this from a much larger clone, so it may be a read error. The chain employs TRBV19 and TRBJ1-5; D call uncertain. The CDR3 is 15 amino acids. Germline V gene sequence: CDR1 LNHDA, CDR2 SQIVND (reference sequence). The CDR3 nucleotides are TGTGCCAGTAGTATAGATTTCGGGGAACGAAGGCCCCGGCATTTT. This gives the protein CASSIDFGERRPRHF.

This clonotype was seen only a few times. CDR3 protein: CASSLNGRRIQYF. DNA of the CDR3: TGTGCCAGCAGCTTAAATGGGCGTCGGATTCAGTACTTC. This chain joins TRBV7-9 and TRBJ2-7; D call uncertain. CDR1 SEHNR and CDR2 FQNEAQ come from the germline V gene (reference sequence). The CDR3 extends over 13 amino acids. V lost 2 bases, J lost 10 bases, and 15 bases lay in between.

This clonotype was recorded many times. V is TRBV2 and J is TRBJ1-5; D not certain. The CDR3 loop spans 14 amino acids. Germline loops: CDR1 SNHLY, CDR2 FYNNEI. V lost 3 bases and J lost 0, with 6 bases in between. The CDR3 DNA reads TGTGCCAGCAGTGACAGCTATAGCAATCAGCCCCAGCATTTT. The encoded protein is CASSDSYSNQPQHF.

The V call is TRBV9, the J call TRBJ2-7, with 9 bases aligning to TRBD1. From germline, CDR1 is SGDLS and CDR2 YYNGEE. The CDR3 runs 15 residues. V lost 4 bases, J lost 4 bases, and 9 bases stayed unmatched. The CDR3 DNA sequence: TGTGCCAGCAGCCCCGGGACAGGGACTAATTACGAGCAGTACTTC. It codes for CASSPGTGTNYEQYF.

The chain carries TRBV9 and TRBJ2-5, with 10 bases matching TRBD2. The CDR3 spans 17 residues. The J segment lost 5 bases and the V segment lost 2 bases, leaving 12 bases of the junction unmatched. CDR1 is SGDLS, CDR2 YYNGEE, per germline. CDR3 amino acids: CASSVQIAGGYNETQYF. CDR3 nucleotide sequence: TGTGCCAGCAGCGTCCAAATAGCGGGAGGATACAATGAGACCCAGTACTTC.

J is TRBJ2-5 and V is TRBV24-1, with 7 nucleotides matching TRBD2. There are 14 residues in the CDR3. From germline, CDR1 is KGHDR and CDR2 SFDVKD. The junction had 5 bases not matched to a gene; V was cut back by 5 bases and J by 3 bases. DNA for the CDR3: TGTGCCACCAGTGTCGGGGGAGGGGAAGAGACCCAGTACTTC. Its translation is CATSVGGGEETQYF.

The table lists this clonotype with a few counts. The chain carries TRBV7-2 and TRBJ2-2; D not certain. CDR1 and CDR2 (germline): SGHTA, FQGNSA. V was shortened by 4 bases and J by 6 bases, with 18 bases between the two germline ends. The CDR3 covers 16 residues. Here the CDR3 reads CASSSRRRQKPGELFF. CDR3 sequence (DNA): TGTGCCAGCAGCTCCCGGCGGCGGCAGAAACCCGGGGAGCTGTTTTTT.

This clonotype was observed at least ten times. The CDR3 bases are TGTGCCAGCAGCTGGGACAGTGATGGCTACACCTTC. Translating it yields CASSWDSDGYTF. J is TRBJ1-2 and V is TRBV7-9, with 7 bases fitting TRBD1. The germline V gene encodes CDR1 SEHNR and CDR2 FQNEAQ (reference sequence). This CDR3 has 12 residues. With V trimmed by 4 bases and J by 6 bases, 2 bases remained unmatched.

There are many counts of this clonotype. V and J are TRBV15 and TRBJ1-6; D uncertain. Trimming shortened V by 0 bases and J by 8 bases, and 11 bases separated the two germline ends. This CDR3 spans 15 amino acids. CDR1 and CDR2 from the germline V gene are LNHNV and YYDKDF (reference sequence). CDR3 nucleotides: TGTGCCACCAGCAGAGATGGAGGGCGCGATTCACCCCTCCACTTT. Protein product: CATSRDGGRDSPLHF.

This clonotype showed up many times. The CDR3 loop reads CASSWGTGFNYGYTF. For the CDR3, the DNA is TGTGCCAGCAGCTGGGGGACAGGGTTTAACTATGGCTACACCTTC. The rearrangement links TRBV7-8 to TRBJ1-2, with 9 nucleotides matching TRBD1. Looked up from germline, CDR1 is SGHVS and CDR2 is FQNEAQ. The CDR3 is 15 amino acids. J lost 1 base, V lost 4 bases, and 4 bases had no gene match.